These 27 T cell receptor beta chains came from one sample sequenced in a study of blood T cell repertoires in COVID-19. Here immunoSEQ multiplex PCR was the method, and the copy in TCRdb shows in-frame clones only, minus some. Of about 89,000 clones in the sample, approximately 90% were seen once. The sample was peripheral blood. Receptors were obtained from a human donor with active COVID-19. The donor label of this sample is uncertain.

The chain employs TRBV5-4 and TRBJ2-1; TRBD1 agrees at 7 bases. The CDR3 has 14 residues. The trim removed 0 bases at V and 7 bases at J, leaving 4 bases unmatched. Germline CDR1 reads SGHNT; CDR2 reads YYREEE (reference sequence). In DNA form, the CDR3 reads TGTGCCAGCAGCTTGGGCGGCAGGGGGAATGAGCAGTTCTTC. Its protein is CASSLGGRGNEQFF.

This clone showed up just once. V usage is TRBV5-1 and J usage is TRBJ2-1; D unresolved. Trimming removed 2 bases at V and 7 bases at J, with 19 bases between. CDR1 and CDR2 (germline): SGHRS, YFSETQ. This CDR3 spans 16 amino acids. For the CDR3, the DNA is TGCGCCAGCAGCTTTTTACTCCCCGTTGGTGTGAATGAGCAGTTCTTC. Translating it yields CASSFLLPVGVNEQFF.

The rearrangement uses TRBV25-1 and TRBJ1-2; TRBD1 might be the D (5 bases). Trimming shortened V by 1 base and J by 1 base, and 7 bases separated the two germline ends. Germline values: CDR1 MGHDK, CDR2 SYGVNS. The CDR3 is 14 amino acids. CDR3 sequence: CASSELTDNYGYTF. Here the CDR3 DNA reads TGTGCCAGCAGTGAATTGACAGATAACTATGGCTACACCTTC.

The J gene is TRBJ1-2, the V gene TRBV11-3; D is unresolved. This CDR3 comprises 14 residues. V was trimmed by 0 bases and J by 8 bases, leaving 13 bases between them. Per germline, CDR1 SGHNT and CDR2 YENEEA. CDR3 DNA sequence: TGTGCCAGCAGCTTAGACACCACGGGGTCCGGCTACACCTTC. Amino acid sequence: CASSLDTTGSGYTF.

This chain joins TRBV19 and TRBJ2-1; D unclear. Germline-derived CDR1 and CDR2 are LNHDA and SQIVND (reference sequence). The V gene lost 1 base and the J gene lost 0 bases, with 7 bases spanning the gap. The CDR3 length is 15 residues. The CDR3 here is CASSIGQSSYNEQFF. CDR3 nucleotides: TGTGCCAGTAGTATAGGGCAAAGCTCCTACAATGAGCAGTTCTTC.

V gene TRBV5-1 combines with J gene TRBJ2-7, with D hard to call. The CDR3 is 15 residues long. V shed 4 bases and J shed 1 base, with 15 bases lying between them. Per the germline V gene, CDR1 is SGHRS and CDR2 is YFSETQ. In nucleotides, the CDR3 is TGCGCCAGCAGCCCCGGAGAGAGGCAATCCTACGAGCAGTACTTC. Translated: CASSPGERQSYEQYF.

This chain links TRBV20-1 with TRBJ2-5; D is perhaps TRBD2 (6 bases). The V end was cut by 6 bases, the J end by 5 bases, with 10 bases between. This CDR3 contains 11 residues. The germline gives CDR1 DFQATT, CDR2 SNEGSKA (reference sequence). The CDR3 region has the DNA TGCAGTGCCCTACTAGCCGAGACCCAGTACTTC. Translating it yields CSALLAETQYF.

The chain recombines TRBV11-2 with TRBJ2-3; 14 bases map to TRBD2. Looked up from germline, CDR1 is SGHAT and CDR2 is FQNNGV. V dropped 5 bases and J dropped 6; count of bases not matched to a gene: 1. The CDR3 sequence is 14 residues long. DNA of the CDR3: TGTGCCAGCAGCCGGACTAGCGGGGGGGATACGCAGTATTTT. It yields the protein CASSRTSGGDTQYF.

The chain is built from TRBV7-3 and TRBJ2-1, with 9 bases that match TRBD2. Germline lookup yields CDR1 SGHTA and CDR2 FQGTGA. V lost 4 bases and J lost 6; bases outside the gene matches: 7. CDR3 length equals 15 residues. The CDR3 loop is CASSSSGAEGNEQFF. The CDR3 DNA follows: TGTGCCAGCAGCTCTAGCGGGGCGGAGGGCAATGAGCAGTTCTTC.

The CDR3 DNA reads TGTGCCAGCGGAAGCCGGGACAGGGGCACCTATGGCTACACCTTC. Residues: CASGSRDRGTYGYTF. This rearrangement joins TRBV6-5 to TRBJ1-2; 10 positions match TRBD1. The J segment lost 4 bases and the V segment lost 8 bases, leaving 10 bases of the junction unmatched. Per germline, CDR1 MNHEY and CDR2 SVGAGI. This CDR3 comprises 15 residues.

The rearrangement uses TRBV5-1 and TRBJ2-7; D is possibly TRBD2 (6 bases). Trimming left V 0 bases short and J 2 bases short, with 12 bases between. From germline, CDR1 is SGHRS and CDR2 YFSETQ. This CDR3 is 15 amino acids long. This CDR3 reads CASSLAGVKTYEQYF. CDR3 in DNA: TGCGCCAGCAGCTTGGCGGGGGTCAAAACCTACGAGCAGTACTTC.

V is TRBV7-8 and J is TRBJ2-1, with 8 bases that match TRBD2. Germline CDR1 SGHVS, CDR2 FQNEAQ. The CDR3 runs to 14 residues. Unmatched junction bases numbered 7, after V lost 2 bases and J lost 10 bases. The CDR3 nucleotides read TGTGCCAGCAGCTTAATAGCGGGGTTTAGAGAGCAGTTCTTC. Translation: CASSLIAGFREQFF.

The chain carries TRBV27 and TRBJ1-5; D unresolved. Trimming pared 0 bases from V and 4 bases from J, leaving 4 bases between. From germline, CDR1 is MNHEY and CDR2 SMNVEV (reference sequence). The CDR3 runs 13 residues. CDR3: CASSLSSNQPQHF. In DNA form, the CDR3 reads TGTGCCAGCAGTTTATCGTCAAATCAGCCCCAGCATTTT.

This chain uses TRBV3-1 (or the pseudogene TRBV3-2) with TRBJ2-7; 9 nucleotides agree with TRBD2. Germline V lookup: CDR1 LGHDT, CDR2 YNNKEL (reference sequence). Germline trimming cut 3 bases from V and 3 bases from J; bases unmatched to any gene: 6. The CDR3 length is 15 residues. CDR3 in amino acids: CASSQVTSGYYEQYF. For the CDR3, the DNA is TGTGCCAGCAGCCAGGTGACTAGCGGCTACTACGAGCAGTACTTC.

The chain recombines TRBV5-1 with TRBJ2-7, with 7 bases identical to TRBD1. The CDR3 has 13 residues. V lost 4 bases, J lost 2 bases, and 3 bases stayed unmatched. Germline V gene lookup returns CDR1 SGHRS and CDR2 YFSETQ. The CDR3 here is CASSRGQPYEQYF. DNA for the CDR3: TGCGCCAGCAGCAGGGGGCAGCCCTACGAGCAGTACTTC. The whole variable domain, remainder taken from reference TRBV5-1 and TRBJ2-7, is KAGVTQTPRYLIKTRGQQVTLSCSPISGHRSVSWYQQTPGQGLQFLFEYFSETQRNKGNFPGRFSGRQFSNSRSEMNVSTLELGDSALYLCASSRGQPYEQYFGPGTRLTVT.

J is TRBJ2-3 and V is TRBV7-2; D may be TRBD2 (6 bases). In germline, CDR1 is SGHTA, CDR2 FQGNSA. V shed 5 bases and J shed 4 bases, with 25 bases lying between them. This CDR3 has 18 amino acids. CDR3 in DNA: TGTGCCAGCAGCCCCCGGGGGATGGGGCGGGCGGGCGCAGATACGCAGTATTTT. Its translation: CASSPRGMGRAGADTQYF.

This chain uses TRBV6-5 with TRBJ2-7, with D unresolved. The germline CDR1 and CDR2 sequences are MNHEY and SVGAGI. The ends were cut back, 10 bases at V and 0 bases at J, with 13 bases in the middle. CDR3 length: 13 amino acids. The CDR3 DNA sequence: TGTGCCACTCGGCAGCCTAGCTCCTACGAGCAGTACTTC. It specifies CATRQPSSYEQYF.

The V gene is TRBV4-2, the J gene TRBJ1-6; 7 nucleotides agree with TRBD1. The V and J ends lost 5 bases and 7 bases, in that order; junction bases with no gene match: 5. Germline CDR1 LGHNA, CDR2 YNFKEQ. The CDR3 runs 14 residues. In DNA, the CDR3 is TGTGCCAGCAGCGCGGACAGGTCAAATTCACCCCTCCACTTT. Protein sequence: CASSADRSNSPLHF.

V and J are TRBV5-1 and TRBJ2-2; TRBD1 aligns across 8 bases. Per the germline V gene, CDR1 is SGHRS and CDR2 is YFSETQ. The CDR3 has 15 residues. Losses at the gene ends were 4 bases for V and 1 base for J; bases not matched to a gene: 3. The CDR3 DNA follows: TGCGCCAGCAGCGGTGGGACAGGGAACACCGGGGAGCTGTTTTTT. Its translation: CASSGGTGNTGELFF.

The gene calls are TRBV9 and TRBJ2-5, with TRBD2 matching over 8 bases. This CDR3 has 15 residues. V shed 0 bases, J shed 4 bases, and the junction held 5 bases outside the gene matches. Germline V gene data show CDR1 as SGDLS and CDR2 as YYNGEE. The CDR3 here is CASSVERGGGETQYF. CDR3 in DNA: TGTGCCAGCAGCGTAGAACGGGGGGGCGGAGAGACCCAGTACTTC.

CDR3: CASSVALDRGSPLHF. CDR3 DNA sequence: TGTGCCAGCAGCGTAGCTCTGGACAGGGGTTCACCCCTCCACTTT. This rearrangement joins TRBV9 to TRBJ1-6; 9 nucleotides match TRBD1. The V gene's germline CDR1 is SGDLS and CDR2 YYNGEE. The CDR3 is 15 residues long. V lost 0 bases to trimming and J lost 9 bases; unmatched junction nucleotides: 4.

The chain couples TRBV7-9 to TRBJ2-1, with 7 bases aligning to TRBD2. Germline V gene lookup returns CDR1 SEHNR and CDR2 FQNEAQ (reference sequence). With V trimmed by 7 bases and J by 8 bases, 14 bases remained unmatched. There are 15 residues in the CDR3. CDR3: CASTPRAGEEDEQFF. The CDR3 nucleotides are TGTGCCAGCACCCCCCGGGCGGGGGAGGAGGATGAGCAGTTCTTC.

The V gene is TRBV12-5, the J gene TRBJ2-7; perhaps TRBD2 as D (6 bases). The CDR3 has 16 residues. Germline V lookup: CDR1 LGHNT, CDR2 FRNRAP. The V gene lost 0 bases and the J gene lost 4 bases, with 16 bases spanning the gap. CDR3 coding DNA: TGTGCTAGTGGTTTGGTCTTGGGGGTGGGAGGATACGAGCAGTACTTC. Its translation is CASGLVLGVGGYEQYF.

The rearrangement uses TRBV9 and TRBJ2-2, with TRBD2 matching 8 bases. V dropped 4 bases and J dropped 8; count of bases not matched to a gene: 13. Germline V lookup: CDR1 SGDLS, CDR2 YYNGEE. This CDR3 region has 16 residues. This CDR3 is CASSPHGGGRVGELFF. In DNA, the CDR3 is TGTGCCAGCAGCCCCCACGGGGGGGGCCGTGTGGGGGAGCTGTTTTTT.

The J gene is TRBJ2-3, the V gene TRBV5-1; D perhaps matches TRBD2 (6 bases). This CDR3 contains 15 residues. V was shortened by 6 bases and J by 1 base, with 15 bases between the two germline ends. From germline, CDR1 is SGHRS and CDR2 YFSETQ. DNA for the CDR3: TGCGCCAGCACCCGAGGGACGGGAGGCACAGATACGCAGTATTTT. Amino acid sequence: CASTRGTGGTDTQYF.

The rearrangement links TRBV6-6 to TRBJ1-5, with D possibly being TRBD1 (6 bases). The CDR3 is 15 residues long. Germline CDR1 is MNHNY and CDR2 is SVGAGI (reference sequence). Trimming left V 0 bases short and J 5 bases short, with 11 bases between. The CDR3: CASSYSQGRDQPQHF. CDR3 in DNA: TGTGCCAGCAGTTACTCGCAGGGGAGGGATCAGCCCCAGCATTTT.

The genes are TRBV9 and TRBJ1-1; 10 nucleotides match TRBD1. The CDR3 consists of 15 residues. Germline loops: CDR1 SGDLS, CDR2 YYNGEE. V dropped 0 bases and J dropped 4; count of bases not matched to a gene: 3. The CDR3 protein is CASSVATGGGTEAFF. The CDR3, as DNA: TGTGCCAGCAGCGTAGCGACAGGGGGCGGCACTGAAGCTTTCTTT.